This T cell receptor (beta chain) was recorded in a study of T cells after yellow fever vaccination. Notes on the study in general: Contaminants from the bulk population, in the form of abundant clonotypes, could be found in FACS-sorted repertoires. Just a small share of clonotypes turned up in the CD4 compartment as well as the CD8 compartment.

The authors made TCR cDNA by 5'RACE template switching, adding a universal primer site and UMIs. TCRdb reprocessed the 5' RACE reads via MiXCR and lists one record per CDR3 protein. The sample carries approximately 240,000 distinct CDR3 sequences, 3.6% recorded once. With 1 base removed from V and 4 bases from J, the gap between germline ends came to 17 bases. CDR1 is SGHNT, CDR2 YYREEE, per germline (reference sequence). This CDR3 has 16 residues. Points on this clonotype: Its antigen is as yet unknown.

The material sequenced was PBMCs, taken 15 days after the yellow fever booster vaccination. The chain recombines TRBV5-4 with TRBJ1-1, with a tentative D call TRBD1 (6 bases). The TCR comes from a man aged 18-30 years who received the YFV17D yellow fever vaccine. The CDR3: CASSLRGGRAVTEAFF. The CDR3 DNA reads as TGTGCCAGCAGCTTGAGGGGGGGGAGGGCGGTCACTGAAGCTTTCTTT.